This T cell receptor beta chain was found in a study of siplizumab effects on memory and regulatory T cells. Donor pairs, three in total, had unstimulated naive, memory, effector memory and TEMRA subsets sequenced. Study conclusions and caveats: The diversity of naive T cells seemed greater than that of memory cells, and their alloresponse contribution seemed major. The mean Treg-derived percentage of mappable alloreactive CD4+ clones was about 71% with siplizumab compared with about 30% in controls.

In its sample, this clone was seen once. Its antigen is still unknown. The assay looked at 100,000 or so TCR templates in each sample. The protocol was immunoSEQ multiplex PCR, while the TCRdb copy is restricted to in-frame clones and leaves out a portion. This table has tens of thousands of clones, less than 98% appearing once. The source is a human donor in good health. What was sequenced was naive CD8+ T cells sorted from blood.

CDR3 DNA sequence: TGTGCCAGCAGCTTGGGGACTAGCGGGAGGGAAGAGCAGTACTTC. Translation: CASSLGTSGREEQYF. The genes are TRBV5-6 and TRBJ2-7; 15 bases match TRBD2. Germline values: CDR1 SGHDT, CDR2 YYEEEE. The CDR3 extends over 15 amino acids. The V and J ends lost 0 bases and 7 bases, in that order; junction bases with no gene match: 2.